The T cell receptor (beta chain) under discussion was sequenced for a study of shared clonotypes between healthy human individuals. This CDR3 spans 16 amino acids. V dropped 0 bases and J dropped 4 bases, with 16 bases sitting between them. Germline V gene sequence: CDR1 SGHTA, CDR2 FQGNSA. Here immunoSEQ multiplex PCR was the method, and the copy in TCRdb shows in-frame clones only, minus some. The sample has 450,000 to 500,000 clones, about 78% seen once. This receptor was taken from a woman between 40 and 50 years old in good health. Some clones in this sample may be carry-over from other donors' samples. The sequenced material came from PBMCs. The J gene is TRBJ2-7, the V gene TRBV7-2; D may be TRBD1 (6 bases). CDR3 bases: TGTGCCAGCAGCTTAGCGTCTGGGGGCGATCTATACGAGCAGTACTTC. As protein: CASSLASGGDLYEQYF. The complete variable domain, with remaining parts taken from reference TRBV7-2 and TRBJ2-7, reads GAGVSQSPSNKVTEKGKDVELRCDPISGHTALYWYRQSLGQGLEFLIYFQGNSAPDKSGLPSDRFSAERTGGSVSTLTIQRTQQEDSAVYLCASSLASGGDLYEQYFGPGTRLTVT.